What follows is one TCR beta chain and its context. Its antigen is unidentified. The CDR3 is made up of 18 amino acids. V dropped 3 bases and J dropped 3 bases, with 21 bases sitting between them. Germline V CDR1 and CDR2: WNHNN, SYGVQD (reference sequence). These data are taken from a study of T cell responses to AZD1222 COVID-19 vaccine. Whole-study findings and limits: The donor cohort was predominantly white British with a female majority, and clonal diversity may have been underestimated. Spike-specific TCR depth and breadth grew after two AZD1222 doses.

Sequenced by immunoSEQ multiplex PCR; TCRdb stores in-frame clones only, minus some. The sample has fewer than 140,000 clones; under 90% are singletons. V gene TRBV10-1 combines with J gene TRBJ2-4; D tentatively reads TRBD1 or TRBD2 (6 bases each). The receptor's source is an adult in good health. Here the sequenced sample was peripheral blood, taken on day 0 of AZD1222 vaccination. The CDR3 region has the DNA TGCGCCAGCAGTGACCCGGGACAAACGTTGGGAGGCAAAAACATTCAGTACTTC. It codes for CASSDPGQTLGGKNIQYF.